This entry is about one T cell receptor beta chain. What it binds is unknown. V lost 5 bases, J lost 1 base, and 11 bases lay in between. The CDR3 is 14 amino acids. Germline-derived CDR1 and CDR2 are SEHNR and FQNEAQ (reference sequence). The data originate from a study of long-term antiretroviral therapy in people with HIV. Looking at the study overall: There is a gap of about a decade between the earliest samples and the later 2015 immediate-ART recommendation. Study observations and caveats: Upon ART, diversity increased but remained lower than transplant donor controls.

An immunoSEQ assay, version v3.0, was performed at survey level. Measured with immunoSEQ multiplex PCR; TCRdb has only the in-frame clones, and not every one. The sample holds over 30,000 clones, roughly four fifths seen once. This clonotype originated in a man aged 18 to 29 with HIV. The J gene is TRBJ1-1, the V gene TRBV7-9, with D unclear. The source was unsorted PBMCs, collected 1 year after starting antiretroviral therapy. The CDR3 protein is CASSPVKRNTEAFF. DNA for the CDR3: TGTGCCAGCAGCCCCGTGAAGCGGAACACTGAAGCTTTCTTT.